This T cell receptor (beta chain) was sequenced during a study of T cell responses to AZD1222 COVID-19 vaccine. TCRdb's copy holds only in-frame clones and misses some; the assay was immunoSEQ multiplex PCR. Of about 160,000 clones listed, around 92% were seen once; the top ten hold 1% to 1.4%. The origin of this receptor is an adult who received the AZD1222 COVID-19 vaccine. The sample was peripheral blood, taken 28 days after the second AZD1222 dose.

The CDR3 DNA is TGTGCCAGCAGCTTAGGAGGGGCGTCGAGGAATGAGCAGTTCTTC. This codes for CASSLGGASRNEQFF. The J gene is TRBJ2-1, the V gene TRBV7-2, with D perhaps TRBD1 or TRBD2 (5 bases each). CDR3 size: 15 residues. CDR1 is SGHTA and CDR2 is FQGNSA in the germline V gene. V was clipped by 1 base and J by 7 bases, with 14 bases between them.